Below, one T cell receptor beta chain is given with its context. Its antigen is unidentified. This record belongs to a study of T cell repertoires in cytomegalovirus infection. Via MiXCR, TCRdb re-called the reads, giving one row per CDR3 protein. The table lists about 220,000 distinct CDR3 sequences, approximately 38% of them singletons. CDR3 length equals 19 residues. V was pared by 4 bases and J by 1 base, with 22 bases between. The germline CDR1 and CDR2 sequences are MGHRA and YSYEKL. The chain is built from TRBV4-1 and TRBJ1-4; D unclear. The sequence was collected from a human donor in good health (CMV status not recorded). Some clones in this sample may be carry-over from other donors' samples. The source was CD8+ T cells from cultured PBMCs, collected from culture after CMV antigen stimulation. DNA of the CDR3: TGCGCCAGCAGCCCCCGTAAAACAGCCCTCCTCCGAACTAATGAAAAACTGTTTTTT. Its translation: CASSPRKTALLRTNEKLFF.